This T cell receptor (beta chain) is from a study of cytomegalovirus exposure and HLA in healthy donors (dated by TCRdb to about 2017). Some background on the complete study: In an earlier analysis of 550 to 750 of the donors, around 290 Gb of sequence data and 117 million unique TCR beta sequences from roughly 180 million T cells were reported. An early release covering just under 650 HLA-typed donors comprised roughly 300 gigabases of sequencing data and tens of millions of unique TCR sequences. Of the 300 to 500 genotyped donors, less than 90% were placed in the genetic ancestry cluster associated with self-reported Caucasian donors. The study aimed to test whether signatures of past pathogen exposure could be identified by cataloging public T cell receptors. The study profiled the T cell repertoires of approximately 700 subjects by immunosequencing and related them to cytomegalovirus serostatus. A separate validation cohort of approximately 120 different subjects was used in addition to the roughly 640-subject first cohort. To predict cytomegalovirus infection status, the study brought together high-throughput TCR immunosequencing, statistical association of individual TCRs with disease status, and machine learning. To study patterns of TCR occurrence, a later analysis re-analyzed previously published TCR beta repertoires from 600 to 750 donors and added high-resolution HLA genotyping. Rather than using new phenotypic data, the later analysis identified candidate immune exposures from TCR beta sequences and from how often those sequences occurred across donors. An earlier analysis of 450 to 750 of the donors used high-throughput TCR beta sequencing to judge whether each TCR beta V gene segment behaved as functional or pseudogenic. Donor age, sex, ethnicity and CMV serostatus were compiled together with the repertoire data. A later genetic analysis used genome-wide SNP genotypes for about 65% of the 666 donors, treating that subset as a discovery cohort. Every repertoire in the discovery cohort had been generated on one and the same sequencing platform. HLA typing included class I and class II loci at four-digit resolution. Typing coverage differed by locus: A, B, C, DRB1 and DQB1 were typed in roughly 620-630 donors, DQA1 in 522, DPA1 in some 600, and DPB1 in 472. Because of strong linkage in the cohort, five DR-DQ haplotypes were treated as single units for association and clustering. Among under 450 genotyped donors of the cohort, an average of about 240,000 unique TCR beta nucleotide sequences were sequenced per donor, around 18% of them non-productive. What the research found in general, with its limitations: The only immune exposure information available for the cohort was CMV serostatus. A few of the identified cytomegalovirus-associated TCR beta chains were confirmed in vitro to be specific for cytomegalovirus antigens. In a later analysis, the rate of TCR association differed among HLA loci, with DRB1 alleles having the most associated TCRs and HLA-C alleles having the fewest. An earlier analysis of approximately 530 of the donors showed that most TCR beta V segments appeared in productive rearrangements either about 90% or about 30% of the time, which broadly matched IMGT annotations. In a later analysis, HLA-associated TCR beta chains showed more clonal expansion and lower generation probabilities than non-associated chains that were equally common. Some IMGT-functional V segments, including TRBV6-2 and TRBV6-3, could not be distinguished by the 87-base-pair reads and were therefore excluded. Because HLA typing was unavailable for some donors at each locus, only the typed subset was used in association tests. The authors suggested that the approach could potentially be extended to other disease states and immunological phenotypes. This cohort had only TCR beta chains sequenced, and the lack of alpha or paired-chain data limited which features could be detected. The study gave a list of 150 to 200 TCR beta chains associated with cytomegalovirus. Strong co-occurrence of HLA alleles, especially DR and DQ, made assigning TCR associations to individual alleles difficult. Across donors, most TCR sequences were observed very rarely, whereas some public TCRs were present in many individuals. Compared with the 666-donor mean, donors in an Asian-associated ancestry cluster had fewer N-insertions in productive TCRs, according to a later genetic analysis. In a later analysis, most CMV-associated TCR beta chains were found to appear HLA-restricted, with HLA associations seemingly driven largely by CMV exposure. A group of highly shared sequence variants was considered likely to be a technical artifact of the sequencing pipeline. Presence/absence analyses assumed roughly uniform sequencing depth across donors, an assumption that may not hold. In a later analysis, around 15,000 TCR beta sequences were associated with specific HLA alleles at a false discovery rate of 0.05. Cytomegalovirus status was reported to be diagnosed by the classifier with high specificity and sensitivity in both the original and validation cohorts. V-gene and J-gene trimming of TCR beta chains was associated with a missense DCLRE1C variant in a later genetic analysis, and the association was replicated in an independent cohort. A later analysis reported that several top co-occurrence clusters appeared linked to parvovirus B19, influenza, CMV and Epstein-Barr virus. Because counts were too low, more than 15 rarely observed V segments, including chromosome 9 orphons, were excluded from the earlier analysis of about 500 of the donors. A further reported finding was that TCR beta sequences accurately predicted the HLA-A and HLA-B alleles for most subjects in the first cohort. Linkage disequilibrium might explain the correlated functional status among segregating V segments, but an unknown experimental factor could not be excluded.

Library creation used the immunoSEQ multiplex PCR assay. A mixture of 60 forward primers for TCR Vbeta segments and 13 reverse primers for TCR Jbeta segments was used in the multiplex PCR. Amplification of the CDR3 region of rearranged TCR beta genes was performed with a multiplex PCR assay on genomic DNA. Amplified TCR beta libraries were sequenced as 87-base-pair reads on the Illumina HiSeq System. The authors' pipeline ran thus. In a later analysis, roughly 80 million unique TCR beta chains were counted across the 690 or so repertoires, and approximately 11 million of these chains were shared by at least two donors. Raw reads were error-corrected and collapsed into unique sequences with a nearest-neighbor algorithm that merged closely related sequences to remove PCR and sequencing errors. To assign V, D and J gene segments, CDR3 sequences were aligned to IMGT reference sequences. For a sequence to be retained, a match of at least six nucleotides to both a V gene segment and a J gene segment was required. A rearrangement counted as productive if the CDR3 had no stop codons and remained in frame with V and J, and every other rearrangement counted as non-productive. Following IMGT convention, CDR3 was defined as the stretch from the second conserved V-encoded cysteine up to the conserved J-encoded phenylalanine. Sequences without an unambiguous match to a single V gene segment were excluded from the earlier analysis of almost 600 of the donors. An earlier analysis of some 610 of the donors called V segments functional above 56.7% productive rearrangements and segregating when the between-donor standard deviation exceeded 5%. A statistical classification framework was built to diagnose cytomegalovirus status from the catalog of TCR beta chain sequences. A later analysis assigned V and J genes by comparing TCR nucleotide sequences with IMGT/GENE-DB human TR gene sequences. Using the TCRdist pipeline, a later analysis assigned CDR3 sequences along with most-parsimonious VDJ recombination scenarios. A later analysis defined each TCR beta chain by its CDR3 amino acid sequence plus V-gene family, and excluded reads lacking a unique V-gene family. As a way to deal with suspected cross-contamination and a sequencing artifact, a later analysis dropped roughly 600 nucleotide sequences that were highly shared and had low generation probability. A later analysis calculated a clonal expansion index for each public chain from normalized within-repertoire ranks of inferred template counts. Generation probabilities in a later analysis came from a VDJ recombination model fitted to out-of-frame rearrangements, and those results were checked against IGoR. A later analysis scored TCR-TCR, TCR-HLA and TCR-CMV co-occurrence with hypergeometric tests, applying a repertoire-size bias correction to TCR pairs. To estimate false discovery rates, a later analysis permuted the HLA or CMV assignments 20 times. A later analysis grouped co-occurring TCRs with DBSCAN, adding TCRdist sequence similarity when clustering within HLA-allele-positive subsets. Repertoires with fewer than 30,000 or more than 120,000 public chains were left out of co-occurrence clustering, as were about five repertoires with anomalous nucleotide sharing. In TCRdb, the immuneACCESS table is reduced to in-frame sequences with V and J assigned. These tables do not hold every clone; where another copy was compared, an unresolved V gene accounts for under half, and the others remain unexplained. D and trimming come from the DNA, and the V and J calls and clone size come from that table. The sample table contains fewer than 120,000 clones; only one count was recorded for 78% of them. The leading ten clones occupy 1.3% of the sample.

In total, just over 650 healthy bone marrow donors made up the cohort. At the time of sampling, all cohort members were nominally healthy, though unrecorded immune exposures were likely present. The donor tested CMV seronegative, placing the donor among the 350 or so seronegative members of the cohort. A peripheral blood sample was provided by each donor, and peripheral blood mononuclear cells were used for TCR beta sequencing. Genomic DNA was extracted from the blood cell samples with the Qiagen DNeasy Blood Extraction Kit. CDR1 and CDR2, looked up from the germline V gene, are SGHVS and FNYEAQ. Clipping removes 3 bases from V and 2 bases from J, with 6 as the unmatched junction base count. The CDR3 spans 16 residues, from the cysteine through the phenylalanine. Only the CDR3 part of the read is kept: 48 bases, read in frame from the first base. A word on this clone: The antigen it binds to is not known. Base quality data are lacking; no much larger clone is found one base away.

The sequencing input was PBMCs. The V and J genes are TRBV7-6 and TRBJ2-3, with 9 bases matching TRBD1. This clonotype was obtained from a woman aged 30 to 39 in good health and CMV-seronegative. CDR3 loop: CASSLGQGGTTDTQYF. The nucleotides read TGTGCCAGCAGCTTGGGACAGGGCGGAACCACAGATACGCAGTATTTT.